Presented here are 7 T cell receptor beta chains from one specimen sequenced in a study of CXCR3-negative and CXCR3-positive naive CD8 T cells. The TRB cDNA libraries were prepared by 5' RACE with UMI labels. With the 5' RACE reads reprocessed, TCRdb shows one record per CDR3 protein and no DNA. The table for this sample gives over 55,000 distinct CDR3 sequences. Source material: memory CD8+ T cells from blood. The receptors shown here come from a human donor in good health. Some clones in this sample may be carry-over from other donors' samples.

This rearrangement joins TRBV29-1 to TRBJ2-7. This CDR3 has 12 residues. From germline, CDR1 is SQVTM and CDR2 ANQGSEA. The CDR3 region is CSVGIKDHEQYF.

This sequence joins TRBV20-1 and TRBJ1-1; TCRdb proposes TRBD1, but this gene call is untestable without DNA. Germline CDR1 DFQATT, CDR2 SNEGSKA (reference sequence). The length of the CDR3 is 12 residues. The CDR3 here is CSAIPGPREAFF.

Here the CDR3 reads CASSAGDPPVEQYF. V is TRBV9 and J is TRBJ2-7; without DNA, the TCRdb call of TRBD1 cannot be checked. The CDR3 covers 14 residues. The germline V gene encodes CDR1 SGDLS and CDR2 YYNGEE.

The rearrangement links TRBV5-5 to TRBJ2-7; TCRdb reports TRBD2, a call that lacks DNA to check it against. The CDR3 has 13 residues. Per germline, CDR1 SGHKS and CDR2 YYEKEE (reference sequence). The CDR3: CASSHLLGYEQYF.

The chain carries TRBV5-5 and TRBJ1-1; TCRdb returns TRBD1, unconfirmable since there is no DNA. In germline, CDR1 is SGHKS, CDR2 YYEKEE (reference sequence). The CDR3 is 18 amino acids. CDR3 protein: CASSPRIQGVTPGTEAFF.

J is TRBJ2-1 and V is TRBV28; TCRdb reports TRBD1, a call that lacks DNA to check it against. CDR1 and CDR2 from the germline V gene are MDHEN and SYDVKM. The length of the CDR3 is 14 residues. CDR3: CASSHPTGVNEQFF.

This chain links TRBV11-2 with TRBJ2-7; TCRdb's D gene call, TRBD1, goes unchecked for lack of DNA. The germline gives CDR1 SGHAT, CDR2 FQNNGV. The CDR3 is made up of 15 amino acids. CDR3 residues: CASTPWEGVEYEQYF. The full variable domain, with the rest looked up from reference TRBV11-2 and TRBJ2-7, is EAGVAQSPRYKIIEKRQSVAFWCNPISGHATLYWYQQILGQGPKLLIQFQNNGVVDDSQLPKDRFSAERLKGVDSTLKIQPAKLEDSAVYLCASTPWEGVEYEQYFGPGTRLTVT.